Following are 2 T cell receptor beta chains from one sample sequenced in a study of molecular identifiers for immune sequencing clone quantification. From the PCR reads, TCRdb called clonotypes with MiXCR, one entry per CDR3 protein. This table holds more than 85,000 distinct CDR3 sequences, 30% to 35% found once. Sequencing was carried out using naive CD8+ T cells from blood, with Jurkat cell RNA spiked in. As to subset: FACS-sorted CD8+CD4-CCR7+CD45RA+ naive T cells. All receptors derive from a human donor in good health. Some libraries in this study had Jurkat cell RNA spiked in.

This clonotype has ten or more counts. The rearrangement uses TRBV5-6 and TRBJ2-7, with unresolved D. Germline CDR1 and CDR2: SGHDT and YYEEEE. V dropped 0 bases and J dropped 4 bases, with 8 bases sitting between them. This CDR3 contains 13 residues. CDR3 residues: CASSLGAPYEQYF. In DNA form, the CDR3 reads TGTGCCAGCAGCTTGGGGGCGCCTTACGAGCAGTACTTC.

The CDR3 sequence is CASSRYRDRGQVGLREQYF. DNA for the CDR3: TGTGCCAGCAGCCGATACCGGGACAGGGGGCAGGTAGGGCTTCGCGAGCAGTACTTC. The chain has TRBV3-2 and TRBJ2-7; TRBD1 is taken as the D call from the table, unchecked against the DNA. TRBV3-2 is recorded as a pseudogene. This CDR3 has 19 residues.